The text below deals with one TCR beta chain. The record originates from a study of blood T cell repertoires in COVID-19. Background on the study: Acute-phase and convalescent COVID-19 samples originated in the United States, Italy and Spain.

Per the authors' pipeline: For nucleated cells, counts were estimated from reference gene primer amplification. Assay: immunoSEQ multiplex PCR; the TCRdb copy retains only in-frame clones and omits some. V and J calls and clone size are those listed in that table; D and trimming were worked out from the DNA. The sample shows about 220,000 clones, 88% of them seen only once. Participant reports of clinical history set cohort assignment. Sequenced input: PBMCs or T cells enriched from blood (not recorded which). The sequence was obtained from a woman aged 25 to 39 who had recovered from COVID-19.

The CDR3 sequence is CASSEYQFNPYEQYF. The CDR3 DNA reads TGTGCCAGCAGCGAGTACCAATTTAATCCCTACGAGCAGTACTTC. This chain uses TRBV6-5 with TRBJ2-7; no definite D call. The length of the CDR3 is 15 residues. Germline V lookup: CDR1 MNHEY, CDR2 SVGAGI. V was trimmed by 6 bases and J by 2 bases, leaving 17 bases between them.